Sequencing of this T cell receptor beta chain was carried out in a study of CD8+CD57+ T cells in acquired aplastic anemia. Patients chosen for sequencing had shown CD8+CD57+ cell expansion by flow cytometry. The CDR3 runs 17 residues. CDR1 and CDR2 (germline): SGHAT, FQNNGV. Trimming took 0 bases from V and 4 from J, leaving 15 bases between them. This clonotype came up a few times. TCR beta VDJ combinations and CDR3 sequences were profiled from genomic DNA. MiXCR was run by TCRdb on the reads, yielding one entry per CDR3 protein. The profile shows 150,000 to 200,000 distinct CDR3 sequences, 45% to 55% of them singletons.

The chain employs TRBV11-2 and TRBJ1-4; D gene ambiguous. Sequencing was carried out using sorted CD4+, CD8+, or CD8+CD57+ T cells (not recorded which) from PBMCs. The TCR comes from a human donor with aplastic anemia. The CDR3 here is CASSLDGRLSLNEKLFF. Here the CDR3 DNA reads TGTGCCAGCAGCTTAGATGGGAGGCTATCACTTAATGAAAAACTGTTTTTT. The full variable domain, with the rest looked up from reference TRBV11-2 and TRBJ1-4, is EAGVAQSPRYKIIEKRQSVAFWCNPISGHATLYWYQQILGQGPKLLIQFQNNGVVDDSQLPKDRFSAERLKGVDSTLKIQPAKLEDSAVYLCASSLDGRLSLNEKLFFGSGTQLSVL.